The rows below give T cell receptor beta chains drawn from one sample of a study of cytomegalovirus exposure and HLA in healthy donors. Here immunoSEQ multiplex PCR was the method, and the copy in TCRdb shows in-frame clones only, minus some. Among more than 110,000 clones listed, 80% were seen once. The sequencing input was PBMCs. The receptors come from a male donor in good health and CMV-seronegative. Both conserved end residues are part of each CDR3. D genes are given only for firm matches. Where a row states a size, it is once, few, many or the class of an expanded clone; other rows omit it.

cdr3_nt: TGTGCCAGCAGTTCCCCTAGGGGAGGGAATGAGCAGTTCTTC
cdr3_aa: CASSSPRGGNEQFF
j_call: TRBJ2-1
d_call: TRBD2
v_call: TRBV28
clone_size: few

cdr3_nt: TGTGCCATCAGTGAGTCGTGGGCCCACGAGCAGTACTTC
cdr3_aa: CAISESWAHEQYF
j_call: TRBJ2-7
d_call: NA
v_call: TRBV10-3
clone_size: NA

cdr3_nt: TGTGCCAGCAGCTTCAAACGAGTTGGTGAAGCTTTCTTT
cdr3_aa: CASSFKRVGEAFF
j_call: TRBJ1-1
d_call: NA
v_call: TRBV11-2
clone_size: few

cdr3_nt: TGTGCCAGTAGGAGCGGACAGAGCTACTATGGCTACACCTTC
cdr3_aa: CASRSGQSYYGYTF
j_call: TRBJ1-2
d_call: NA
v_call: TRBV19
clone_size: once

cdr3_nt: TGTGCCAGCAGCGGCCAATCGGGGGGGCGTTACAATGAGCAGTTCTTC
cdr3_aa: CASSGQSGGRYNEQFF
j_call: TRBJ2-1
d_call: TRBD2
v_call: TRBV9
clone_size: NA

cdr3_nt: TGTGCCAGCAGTCCTAGGACACTTACCTACGAGCAGTACTTC
cdr3_aa: CASSPRTLTYEQYF
j_call: TRBJ2-7
d_call: NA
v_call: TRBV27
clone_size: NA

cdr3_nt: TGTGCCACCGGACAGCTCTATGGCTACACCTTC
cdr3_aa: CATGQLYGYTF
j_call: TRBJ1-2
d_call: NA
v_call: TRBV2
clone_size: NA

cdr3_nt: TGCGCCAGCAGCCAAGGTGGCTTCCAATCCGCCTACGAGCAGTACTTC
cdr3_aa: CASSQGGFQSAYEQYF
j_call: TRBJ2-7
d_call: NA
v_call: TRBV4-1
clone_size: NA

cdr3_nt: TGCAGCGTTGCTTTTCGGGTCCACGAGCAGTACTTC
cdr3_aa: CSVAFRVHEQYF
j_call: TRBJ2-7
d_call: NA
v_call: TRBV29-1
clone_size: once

cdr3_nt: TGTGCCAGCAGCTTATCGGGACAGGGAATCTATGGCTACACCTTC
cdr3_aa: CASSLSGQGIYGYTF
j_call: TRBJ1-2
d_call: TRBD1
v_call: TRBV7-2
clone_size: NA